This entry lists 32 T cell receptor beta chains sequenced from one sample in a study of early T cells in non-severe SARS-CoV-2 infection (dated by TCRdb to the early 2020s). The method was 5' RACE. Instrument used: NextSeq 500. TCRdb itself trimmed the public reads at Q25 with fastp, ran MiXCR and retained productive beta chains. Rows are unified per CDR3 protein, each entry keeping the most common DNA and genes. Counted in this sample were 85,000 to 90,000 distinct CDR3 sequences; 13% to 15% of them appeared once. Of the sample, roughly 7% is held by the ten largest clones. Sequenced sample: whole blood. Receptors were obtained from an adult who was a healthcare worker with PCR-confirmed SARS-CoV-2 infection or an uninfected control (not recorded which).

The sample holds a few counts of this clonotype. The rearrangement links TRBV5-6 to TRBJ1-3; possible D gene TRBD1, 6 bases. V dropped 3 bases and J dropped 0 bases, with 7 bases sitting between them. The CDR3 totals 14 residues. Germline-derived CDR1 and CDR2 are SGHDT and YYEEEE. CDR3 nucleotides: TGTGCCAGCAGCTGGACAGTCTCTGGAAACACCATATATTTT. Translation gives CASSWTVSGNTIYF.

V gene TRBV7-9 combines with J gene TRBJ2-6; D gene uncertain. CDR3 length equals 18 residues. Germline V lookup: CDR1 SEHNR, CDR2 FQNEAQ (reference sequence). V was clipped by 5 bases and J by 0 bases, with 17 bases between them. The CDR3 DNA sequence: TGTGCCAGCAGCCCCCGGCGCGGCAGCCTCTCTGGGGCCAACGTCCTGACTTTC. Translation: CASSPRRGSLSGANVLTF.

The chain employs TRBV9 and TRBJ2-7; 7 bases align to TRBD2. CDR1 and CDR2 from the germline V gene are SGDLS and YYNGEE. V shed 3 bases, J shed 2 bases, and the junction held 8 bases outside the gene matches. This CDR3 has 15 residues. The DNA for the CDR3 is TGTGCCAGCAGCGGAATAGCGGGCCCGACCTACGAGCAGTACTTC. Amino acids: CASSGIAGPTYEQYF.

As concerns this clonotype: At one end the junction does not follow the germline gene, possibly because of a read error. The CDR3 here is CASNPGQGSEKLIF. The CDR3 bases are TGCGCCAGCAATCCCGGCCAGGGAAGTGAAAAACTGATTTTT. This chain uses TRBV4-1 with TRBJ1-4; D is possibly TRBD1 (5 bases). Germline lookup yields CDR1 MGHRA and CDR2 YSYEKL. The CDR3 extends over 14 amino acids.

At least ten counts were recorded for this clonotype. The chain joins TRBV5-1 to TRBJ1-1; D is perhaps TRBD1 (6 bases). CDR3 length: 17 residues. V lost 4 bases to trimming and J lost 0 bases, with 19 bases between them. Germline V gene data show CDR1 as SGHRS and CDR2 as YFSETQ. CDR3 protein: CASSPGGRRSLNTEAFF. The CDR3 DNA reads TGCGCCAGCAGCCCGGGGGGCCGACGGTCTTTGAACACTGAAGCTTTCTTT.

This chain uses TRBV7-3 with TRBJ1-6, with D uncertain. Germline V gene sequence: CDR1 SGHTA, CDR2 FQGTGA. V was clipped by 5 bases and J by 9 bases, with 11 bases between them. The CDR3 length is 13 residues. The CDR3: CASSAGIGSPLHF. In DNA form, the CDR3 reads TGTGCCAGCAGCGCAGGAATTGGTTCACCCCTCCACTTT.

There are a few counts of this clonotype. The genes are TRBV9 and TRBJ2-5; D remains unclear. V shed 4 bases and J shed 2 bases, with 6 bases lying between them. CDR3 length: 12 residues. Germline CDR1 reads SGDLS; CDR2 reads YYNGEE. CDR3 amino acids: CASSNTQETQYF. The CDR3 DNA reads as TGTGCCAGCAGCAACACTCAAGAGACCCAGTACTTC. Combining the CDR3 with reference TRBV9 and TRBJ2-5 gives the whole variable domain DSGVTQTPKHLITATGQRVTLRCSPRSGDLSVYWYQQSLDQGLQFLIQYYNGEERAKGNILERFSAQQFPDLHSELNLSSLELGDSALYFCASSNTQETQYFGPGTRLLVL.

V and J are TRBV7-6 and TRBJ2-1; 11 bases agree with TRBD2. This CDR3 contains 15 residues. Germline V gene data show CDR1 as SGHVS and CDR2 as FNYEAQ. V lost 5 bases and J lost 9; bases outside the gene matches: 9. In DNA form, the CDR3 reads TGTGCCAGCAGCCCAGTGACTAGCGGGGACGGTGAGCAGTTCTTC. It translates to CASSPVTSGDGEQFF.

This clonotype was seen a single time. This chain joins TRBV27 and TRBJ1-1; 8 positions agree with TRBD1. The CDR3 spans 16 residues. CDR1 is MNHEY and CDR2 is SMNVEV in the germline V gene (reference sequence). The ends lost 5 bases at V and 3 bases at J; junction bases unmatched: 11. The CDR3 sequence is CASSPSTGERDTEAFF. The CDR3, as DNA: TGTGCCAGCAGTCCTTCGACAGGGGAACGGGACACTGAAGCTTTCTTT.

This clonotype appeared a few times. This chain connects TRBV28 to TRBJ2-7; 11 nucleotides agree with TRBD2. The V and J ends lost 5 bases and 5 bases, in that order; junction bases with no gene match: 14. Per germline, CDR1 MDHEN and CDR2 SYDVKM. CDR3 size: 17 residues. The CDR3 DNA follows: TGTGCCAGCAGTACCCCTGGGGGTAGCGGGAGGGTCGACGAGCAGTACTTC. Its translation is CASSTPGGSGRVDEQYF.

The chain employs TRBV6-6 and TRBJ2-5; 7 bases match TRBD1. V shed 2 bases, J shed 6 bases, and the junction held 6 bases outside the gene matches. The CDR3 runs 14 residues. Germline V CDR1 and CDR2: MNHNY, SVGAGI (reference sequence). CDR3 DNA sequence: TGTGCCAGCAGTTACCGACAGGGTGTACAGACCCAGTACTTC. Amino acids: CASSYRQGVQTQYF.

The table lists this clonotype with many counts. The chain recombines TRBV6-5 with TRBJ2-2, with TRBD1 matching 11 bases. The CDR3 sequence is 15 residues long. V dropped 6 bases and J dropped 3; count of bases not matched to a gene: 3. Germline-derived CDR1 and CDR2 are MNHEY and SVGAGI. CDR3 in DNA: TGTGCCAGCAGCCCGGGACAGGGGGACACCGGGGAGCTGTTTTTT. Protein product: CASSPGQGDTGELFF.

The rearrangement uses TRBV28 and TRBJ2-1, with TRBD1 as a possible D gene (5 bases). Trimming took off 8 bases at V and 9 bases at J, with 8 bases between the two ends. Germline assignment: CDR1 MDHEN and CDR2 SYDVKM. CDR3 length: 10 amino acids. The DNA of the CDR3 is TGTGCCAGCGGCAGGGTTGAGCAGTTCTTC. Translating gives CASGRVEQFF.

The chain employs TRBV7-9 and TRBJ2-3, with 9 bases lining up with TRBD1. V was pared by 1 base and J by 3 bases, with 8 bases of the junction left unmatched. From germline, CDR1 is SEHNR and CDR2 FQNEAQ (reference sequence). The length of the CDR3 is 17 residues. The CDR3 sequence is CASSLGVTGGRTDTQYF. CDR3 sequence (DNA): TGTGCCAGCAGCTTAGGGGTTACAGGGGGCAGGACAGATACGCAGTATTTT.

This sequence joins TRBV9 and TRBJ1-2, with 7 bases matching TRBD1. With 5 bases clipped from V and 7 bases from J, the junction kept 8 bases outside the gene matches. Germline assignment: CDR1 SGDLS and CDR2 YYNGEE. CDR3 size: 13 residues. CDR3 protein: CASSPQGQRGYTF. CDR3 nucleotide sequence: TGTGCCAGCAGTCCACAGGGGCAGCGTGGCTACACCTTC.

This clonotype was picked up a small number of times. The chain couples TRBV7-2 to TRBJ2-1; D is perhaps TRBD1 or TRBD2 (5 bases each). Germline values: CDR1 SGHTA, CDR2 FQGNSA. V dropped 5 bases and J dropped 0 bases, with 17 bases sitting between them. The CDR3 is 17 residues long. CDR3 nucleotides: TGTGCCAGCAGCCATCGGGGCGCCCCTAGCTCCTACAATGAGCAGTTCTTC. Translated: CASSHRGAPSSYNEQFF.

The chain combines TRBV20-1 with TRBJ1-2; 7 bases map to TRBD1. V trimming: 6 bases; J trimming: 4 bases; junction bases outside the gene matches: 8. Germline V lookup: CDR1 DFQATT, CDR2 SNEGSKA (reference sequence). This CDR3 region has 13 residues. This CDR3 reads CSAYNDRAYGYTF. In DNA form, the CDR3 reads TGCAGTGCCTATAATGACAGGGCCTATGGCTACACCTTC.

This clonotype has a count of ten or more. This chain uses TRBV3-1 with TRBJ1-5; no clear D gene. V was pared by 1 base and J by 4 bases, with 20 bases between. The CDR3 runs to 18 residues. Germline lookup yields CDR1 LGHDT and CDR2 YNNKEL (reference sequence). CDR3 nucleotides: TGTGCCAGCAGCCAAGGAAGTCTTGCAGGCTTTTGGAATCAGCCCCAGCATTTT. Translation: CASSQGSLAGFWNQPQHF.

The rearrangement joins TRBV25-1 to TRBJ1-1, with TRBD1 as a possible D gene (5 bases). The CDR3 length is 15 residues. Per the germline V gene, CDR1 is MGHDK and CDR2 is SYGVNS. Trimming cost V 2 bases and J 0 bases, with 10 bases left between them. The CDR3 loop is CASSEQGLLNTEAFF. The CDR3 DNA reads TGTGCCAGCAGTGAACAGGGCCTGCTGAACACTGAAGCTTTCTTT.

In its sample, this clonotype was seen a few times. This chain links TRBV4-1 with TRBJ1-6, with no clear D. This CDR3 region has 19 residues. CDR1 is MGHRA and CDR2 is YSYEKL in the germline V gene. V shed 0 bases and J shed 13 bases, with 28 bases lying between them. CDR3 amino acids: CASSQDSGLRHSLLWPLHF. CDR3 nucleotide sequence: TGCGCCAGCAGCCAAGATAGCGGGCTGAGACACTCTCTCTTGTGGCCCCTCCACTTT.

The genes are TRBV27 and TRBJ2-7; TRBD1 agrees at 8 bases. The CDR3 totals 14 residues. Germline V gene lookup returns CDR1 MNHEY and CDR2 SMNVEV (reference sequence). J was trimmed by 9 bases and V by 3 bases; bases with no gene match: 10. In DNA, the CDR3 is TGTGCCAGCAGTTTGGGCAGGGGGCGGTTCGGGCAGTACTTC. Translated, it gives CASSLGRGRFGQYF.

V and J are TRBV6-6 and TRBJ2-2, with TRBD1 matching 9 bases. The V gene's germline CDR1 is MNHNY and CDR2 SVGAGI (reference sequence). J was trimmed by 6 bases and V by 6 bases; bases with no gene match: 5. The CDR3 spans 14 residues. The CDR3 sequence: CASSSDRGSGELFF. CDR3 DNA: TGTGCCAGCAGCTCGGACAGGGGTTCCGGGGAGCTGTTTTTT.

This clonotype was seen ten or more times. The gene calls are TRBV3-1 and TRBJ2-2; D call uncertain. The CDR3 contains 15 residues. Germline V gives CDR1 LGHDT, CDR2 YNNKEL (reference sequence). The germline V and J ends were trimmed by 4 bases and 0 bases, with 9 bases remaining between them. CDR3 in DNA: TGTGCCAGCAGCCTGATTGATTCGAACACCGGGGAGCTGTTTTTT. This translates into CASSLIDSNTGELFF.

This clonotype was counted a few times. The chain couples TRBV2 to TRBJ1-2, with TRBD1 as a possible D gene (5 bases). CDR1 and CDR2 (germline): SNHLY, FYNNEI. CDR3 length equals 12 residues. The V gene lost 6 bases and the J gene lost 4 bases, with 9 bases spanning the gap. CDR3 amino acids: CASRGEFYGYTF. The CDR3 DNA reads TGTGCCAGCAGGGGGGAATTCTATGGCTACACCTTC. Full variable domain (remainder filled in from reference TRBV2 and TRBJ1-2): EPEVTQTPSHQVTQMGQEVILRCVPISNHLYFYWYRQILGQKVEFLVSFYNNEISEKSEIFDDQFSVERPDGSNFTLKIRSTKLEDSAMYFCASRGEFYGYTFGSGTRLTVV.

This clonotype was seen a handful of times. V is TRBV2 and J is TRBJ2-3; D uncertain. CDR3 size: 13 residues. The V gene's germline CDR1 is SNHLY and CDR2 FYNNEI. V was trimmed by 5 bases and J by 2 bases, leaving 8 bases between them. In nucleotides, the CDR3 is TGTGCCAGCAGTTATCAGGTCACAGATACGCAGTATTTT. Translated: CASSYQVTDTQYF.

This clonotype turned up a few times. The J gene is TRBJ1-1, the V gene TRBV28; D possibly corresponds to TRBD1 (6 bases). The CDR3 is 15 amino acids. The germline gives CDR1 MDHEN, CDR2 SYDVKM. With 3 bases removed from V and 3 bases from J, the gap between germline ends came to 14 bases. This chain's CDR3 is CASSFSPEGDTEAFF. The CDR3 DNA is TGTGCCAGCAGTTTCAGCCCCGAGGGGGACACTGAAGCTTTCTTT.

This clonotype was detected many times. The rearrangement uses TRBV5-1 and TRBJ1-2; D is possibly TRBD1 (5 bases). CDR1 and CDR2 (germline): SGHRS, YFSETQ. CDR3 length: 12 amino acids. The V end was cut by 0 bases, the J end by 8 bases, with 8 bases between. The CDR3 loop is CASSLEGSGYTF. The DNA of the CDR3 is TGCGCCAGCAGCTTGGAGGGGTCCGGCTACACCTTC.

The V gene is TRBV10-3, the J gene TRBJ2-2, with 7 nucleotides matching TRBD2. This CDR3 contains 15 residues. Trimming removed 3 bases from V and 7 bases from J; junction bases left unmatched: 8. CDR1 and CDR2 from the germline V gene are ENHRY and SYGVKD. This CDR3 is CAISESSGEFGELFF. DNA of the CDR3: TGTGCCATCAGTGAATCCAGCGGGGAGTTCGGGGAGCTGTTTTTT.

This clonotype turned up a few times. The chain has TRBV28 and TRBJ1-2; a possible D gene is TRBD1 (6 bases). In germline, CDR1 is MDHEN, CDR2 SYDVKM. V was trimmed by 3 bases and J by 2 bases, leaving 13 bases between them. The CDR3 sequence is 15 residues long. The CDR3 reads CASSFLDRKNYGYTF. In DNA, the CDR3 is TGTGCCAGCAGTTTCCTGGACAGAAAAAACTATGGCTACACCTTC.

This clonotype was observed a few times. The V call is TRBV5-6, the J call TRBJ2-2; 7 positions agree with TRBD2. Germline-derived CDR1 and CDR2 are SGHDT and YYEEEE. The CDR3 consists of 16 residues. Trimming cost V 3 bases and J 2 bases; bases outside gene matches: 7. The CDR3 region has the DNA TGTGCCAGCAGCTGGAAACTAGCGCTAAACACCGGGGAGCTGTTTTTT. This gives the protein CASSWKLALNTGELFF. Based on the CDR3 plus reference TRBV5-6 and TRBJ2-2, the full variable domain is DAGVTQSPTHLIKTRGQQVTLRCSPKSGHDTVSWYQQALGQGPQFIFQYYEEEERQRGNFPDRFSGHQFPNYSSELNVNALLLGDSALYLCASSWKLALNTGELFFGEGSRLTVL.

This chain joins TRBV4-1 and TRBJ1-5; 7 bases agree with TRBD1. There are 15 residues in the CDR3. Trimming took 0 bases from V and 5 from J; bases not matched to a gene: 4. The germline gives CDR1 MGHRA, CDR2 YSYEKL. CDR3 DNA sequence: TGCGCCAGCAGCCAAGATAGGACAGGCTATCAGCCCCAGCATTTT. Its protein is CASSQDRTGYQPQHF.

In this sample, this clonotype turned up many times. The chain carries TRBV24-1 and TRBJ2-2; D possibly corresponds to TRBD2 (5 bases). Germline loops: CDR1 KGHDR, CDR2 SFDVKD. V was cut by 1 base and J by 2 bases, with 10 bases left in between. The CDR3 spans 16 residues. The CDR3 reads CATSDLAEVNTGELFF. CDR3 sequence (DNA): TGTGCCACCAGTGATTTAGCGGAAGTTAACACCGGGGAGCTGTTTTTT.